This paragraph reports one T cell receptor beta chain. The data were produced by immunoSEQ multiplex PCR, yet TCRdb's version contains in-frame clones alone and is incomplete. The data hold 40,000 or so clones, with about nine tenths observed a single time. Losses at the gene ends were 4 bases for V and 1 base for J; bases not matched to a gene: 0. Germline V gives CDR1 MNHEY, CDR2 SMNVEV (reference sequence). The CDR3 has 14 residues. The data are from a study of T cell changes during pregnancy in multiple sclerosis. The sequencing here drew on CD8+ T cells from peripheral blood mononuclear cells, taken in the second trimester of pregnancy. This sequence was found in a female donor with multiple sclerosis, enrolled in a pregnancy study. The rearrangement joins TRBV27 to TRBJ2-3, with 9 bases that match TRBD2. The CDR3 region is CASSWTSGTDTQYF. As DNA, the CDR3 is TGTGCCAGCAGTTGGACTAGCGGCACAGATACGCAGTATTTT.